This T cell receptor (beta chain) was obtained from a study of control samples from healthy donors and cancer patients. V was trimmed by 4 bases and J by 2 bases, leaving 0 bases between them. CDR3 length equals 11 residues. Repertoires were generated with immunoSEQ multiplex PCR, while TCRdb's copy carries only in-frame clones and drops some. The sample lists 70,000 to 95,000 clones, 80% to 95% occurring once. The receptor comes from a woman aged 40-49 years with lung cancer. The sequencing input was PBMCs. The V and J genes are TRBV12-3 or TRBV12-4 and TRBJ2-1; D remains ambiguous. CDR3 residues: CASSSYNEQFF. DNA for the CDR3: TGTGCCAGCAGTTCCTACAATGAGCAGTTCTTC.